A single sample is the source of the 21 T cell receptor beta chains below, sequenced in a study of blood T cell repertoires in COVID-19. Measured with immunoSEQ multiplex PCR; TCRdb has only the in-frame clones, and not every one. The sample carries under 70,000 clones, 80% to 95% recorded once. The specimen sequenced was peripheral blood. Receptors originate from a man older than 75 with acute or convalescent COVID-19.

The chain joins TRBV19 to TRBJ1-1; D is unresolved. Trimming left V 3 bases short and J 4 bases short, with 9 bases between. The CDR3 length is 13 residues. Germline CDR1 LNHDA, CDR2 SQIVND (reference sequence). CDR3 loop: CASSMSRSTEAFF. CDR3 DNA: TGTGCCAGTAGTATGAGTCGGTCCACTGAAGCTTTCTTT.

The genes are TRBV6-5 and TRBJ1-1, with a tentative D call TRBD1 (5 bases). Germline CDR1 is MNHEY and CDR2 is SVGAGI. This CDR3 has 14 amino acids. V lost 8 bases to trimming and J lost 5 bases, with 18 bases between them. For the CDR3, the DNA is TGTGCCAGCGTTTCAAGGTGGGGGGAGACTGAAGCTTTCTTT. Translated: CASVSRWGETEAFF.

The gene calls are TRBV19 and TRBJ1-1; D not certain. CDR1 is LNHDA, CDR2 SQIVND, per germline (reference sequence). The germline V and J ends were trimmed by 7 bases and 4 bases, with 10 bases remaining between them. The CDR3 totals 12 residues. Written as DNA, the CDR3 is TGTGCCAGTACGGACTTTGGCACTGAAGCTTTCTTT. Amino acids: CASTDFGTEAFF.

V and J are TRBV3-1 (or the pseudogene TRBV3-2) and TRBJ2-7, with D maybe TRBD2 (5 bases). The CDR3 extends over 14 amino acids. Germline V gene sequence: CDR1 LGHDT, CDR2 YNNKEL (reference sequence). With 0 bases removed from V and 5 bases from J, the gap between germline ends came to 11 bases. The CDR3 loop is CASSQEGHGNEQYF. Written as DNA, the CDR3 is TGTGCCAGCAGCCAAGAAGGGCACGGGAACGAGCAGTACTTC.

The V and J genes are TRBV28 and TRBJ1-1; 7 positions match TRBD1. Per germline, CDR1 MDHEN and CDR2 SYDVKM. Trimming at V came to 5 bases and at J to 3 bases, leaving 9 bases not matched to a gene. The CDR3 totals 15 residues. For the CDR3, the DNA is TGTGCCAGCAGTCCTCCGGGACAGTCATACACTGAAGCTTTCTTT. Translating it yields CASSPPGQSYTEAFF.

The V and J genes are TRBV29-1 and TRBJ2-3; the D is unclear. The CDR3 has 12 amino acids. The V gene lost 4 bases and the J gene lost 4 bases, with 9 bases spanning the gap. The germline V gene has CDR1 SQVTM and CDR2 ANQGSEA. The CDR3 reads CSVGSNADTQYF. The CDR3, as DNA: TGCAGCGTTGGCAGTAACGCAGATACGCAGTATTTT.

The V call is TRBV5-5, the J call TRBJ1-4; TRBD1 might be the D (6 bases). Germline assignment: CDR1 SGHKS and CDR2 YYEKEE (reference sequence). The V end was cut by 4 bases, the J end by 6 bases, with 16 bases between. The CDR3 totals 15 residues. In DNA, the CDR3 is TGTGCCAGCAGCACGAGGACAGTTTTCGATGAAAAACTGTTTTTT. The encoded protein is CASSTRTVFDEKLFF.

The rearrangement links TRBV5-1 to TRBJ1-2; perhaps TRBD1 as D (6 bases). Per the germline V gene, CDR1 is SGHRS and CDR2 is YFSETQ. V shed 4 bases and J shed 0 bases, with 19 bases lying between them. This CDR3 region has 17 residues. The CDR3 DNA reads TGCGCCAGCAGCCCCGGGGGGGCCGGGGGCGCTAACTATGGCTACACCTTC. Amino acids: CASSPGGAGGANYGYTF.

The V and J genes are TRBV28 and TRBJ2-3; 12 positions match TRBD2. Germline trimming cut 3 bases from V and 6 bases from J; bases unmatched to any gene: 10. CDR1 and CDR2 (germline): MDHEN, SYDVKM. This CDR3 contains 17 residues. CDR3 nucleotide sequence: TGTGCCAGCAGTTTGGGGTCTAGCGGGGGGGCAGTGGATACGCAGTATTTT. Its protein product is CASSLGSSGGAVDTQYF.

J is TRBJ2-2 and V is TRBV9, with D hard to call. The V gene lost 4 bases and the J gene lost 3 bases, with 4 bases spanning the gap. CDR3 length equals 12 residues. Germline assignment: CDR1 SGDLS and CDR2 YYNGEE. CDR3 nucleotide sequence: TGTGCCAGCAGCCTCCACACCGGGGAGCTGTTTTTT. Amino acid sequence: CASSLHTGELFF.

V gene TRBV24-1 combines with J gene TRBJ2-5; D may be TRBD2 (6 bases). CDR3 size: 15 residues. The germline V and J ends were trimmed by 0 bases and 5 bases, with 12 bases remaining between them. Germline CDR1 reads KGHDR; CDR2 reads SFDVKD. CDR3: CATSDLGTRGETQYF. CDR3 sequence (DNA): TGTGCCACCAGTGATTTGGGGACCCGGGGGGAGACCCAGTACTTC.

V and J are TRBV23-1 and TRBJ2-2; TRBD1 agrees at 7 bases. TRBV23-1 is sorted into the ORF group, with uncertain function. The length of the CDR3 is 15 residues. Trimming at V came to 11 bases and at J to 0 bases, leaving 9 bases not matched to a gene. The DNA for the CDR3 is TGCGCCCCTTATAACAGGGGTCCGAACACCGGGGAGCTGTTTTTT. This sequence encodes CAPYNRGPNTGELFF.

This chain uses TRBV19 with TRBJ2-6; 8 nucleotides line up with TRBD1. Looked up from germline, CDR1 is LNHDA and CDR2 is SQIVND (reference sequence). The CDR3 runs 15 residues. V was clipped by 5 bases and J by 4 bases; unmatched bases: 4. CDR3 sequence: CASSQDRAGANVLTF. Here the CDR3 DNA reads TGTGCCAGTAGTCAGGACAGGGCCGGGGCCAACGTCCTGACTTTC.

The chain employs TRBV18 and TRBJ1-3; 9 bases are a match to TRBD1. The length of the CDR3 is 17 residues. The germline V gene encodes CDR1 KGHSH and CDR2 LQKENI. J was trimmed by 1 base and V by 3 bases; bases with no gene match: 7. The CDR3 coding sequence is TGTGCCAGCTCACCTGGACAGGGGTCGAAGTCTGGAAACACCATATATTTT. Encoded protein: CASSPGQGSKSGNTIYF.

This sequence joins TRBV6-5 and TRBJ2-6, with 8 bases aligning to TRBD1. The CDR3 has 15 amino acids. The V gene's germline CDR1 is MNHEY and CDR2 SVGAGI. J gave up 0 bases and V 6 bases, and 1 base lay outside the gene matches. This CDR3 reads CASSTGGSGANVLTF. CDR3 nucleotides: TGTGCCAGCAGCACAGGGGGCTCTGGGGCCAACGTCCTGACTTTC.

CDR3 protein: CASSLAQIPWGLAGASTDTQYF. In DNA form, the CDR3 reads TGTGCCAGCAGCTTAGCGCAAATCCCCTGGGGGCTAGCGGGGGCTAGCACAGATACGCAGTATTTT. This chain links TRBV7-2 with TRBJ2-3, with 10 bases matching TRBD2. The CDR3 has 22 residues. CDR1 and CDR2 from the germline V gene are SGHTA and FQGNSA. V was clipped by 0 bases and J by 0 bases; unmatched bases: 18.

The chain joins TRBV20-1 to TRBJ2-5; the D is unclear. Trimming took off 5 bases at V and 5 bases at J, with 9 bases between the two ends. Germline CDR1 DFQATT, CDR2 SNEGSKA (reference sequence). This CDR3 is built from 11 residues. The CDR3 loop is CSALVMETQYF. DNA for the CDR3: TGCAGTGCTCTCGTTATGGAGACCCAGTACTTC.

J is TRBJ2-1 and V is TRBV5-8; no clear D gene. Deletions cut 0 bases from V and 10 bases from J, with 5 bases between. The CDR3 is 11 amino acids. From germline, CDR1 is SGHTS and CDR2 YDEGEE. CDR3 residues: CASSLAREQFF. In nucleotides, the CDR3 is TGTGCCAGCAGCTTGGCGAGGGAGCAGTTCTTC.

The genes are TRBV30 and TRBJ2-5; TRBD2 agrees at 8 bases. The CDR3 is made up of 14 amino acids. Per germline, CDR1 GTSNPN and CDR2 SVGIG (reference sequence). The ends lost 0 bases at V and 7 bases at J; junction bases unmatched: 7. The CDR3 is CAWSVGGLEATQYF. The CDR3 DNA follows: TGTGCCTGGAGTGTTGGGGGACTAGAGGCGACCCAGTACTTC.

The CDR3 sequence: CASSTGPGGTEAFF. In nucleotides, the CDR3 is TGTGCCAGTAGTACCGGACCGGGAGGGACTGAAGCTTTCTTT. This chain uses TRBV19 with TRBJ1-1, with D unclear. Trimming took off 4 bases at V and 5 bases at J, with 14 bases between the two ends. Per germline, CDR1 LNHDA and CDR2 SQIVND (reference sequence). The CDR3 extends over 14 amino acids.

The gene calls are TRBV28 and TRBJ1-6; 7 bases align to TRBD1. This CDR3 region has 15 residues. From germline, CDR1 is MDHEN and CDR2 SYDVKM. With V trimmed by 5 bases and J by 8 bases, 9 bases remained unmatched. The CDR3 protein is CASSGQGGRDSPLHF. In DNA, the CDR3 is TGTGCCAGCAGTGGCCAGGGGGGCCGGGATTCACCCCTCCACTTT.